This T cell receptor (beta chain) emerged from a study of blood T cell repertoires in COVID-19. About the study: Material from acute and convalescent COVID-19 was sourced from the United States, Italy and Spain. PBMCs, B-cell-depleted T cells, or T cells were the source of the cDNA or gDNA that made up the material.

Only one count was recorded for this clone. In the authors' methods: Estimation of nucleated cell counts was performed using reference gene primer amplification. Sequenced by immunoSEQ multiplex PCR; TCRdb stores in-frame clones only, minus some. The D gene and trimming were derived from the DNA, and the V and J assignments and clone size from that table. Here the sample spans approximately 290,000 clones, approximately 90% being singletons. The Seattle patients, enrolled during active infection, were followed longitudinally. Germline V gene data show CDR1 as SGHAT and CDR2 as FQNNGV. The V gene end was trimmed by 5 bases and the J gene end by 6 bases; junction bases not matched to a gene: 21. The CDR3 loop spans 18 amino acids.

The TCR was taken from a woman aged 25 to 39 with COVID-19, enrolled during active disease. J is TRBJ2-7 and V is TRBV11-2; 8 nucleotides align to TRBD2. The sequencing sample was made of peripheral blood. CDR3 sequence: CASSPLWVAGRKSLEQYF. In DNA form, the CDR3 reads TGTGCCAGCAGCCCCCTTTGGGTAGCGGGAAGAAAGTCCCTCGAGCAGTACTTC.